This note documents a single T cell receptor (beta chain) sequence. This sample was included in a study of T cell changes during pregnancy in multiple sclerosis. CDR1 is SNHLY, CDR2 FYNNEI, per germline. The J segment lost 6 bases and the V segment lost 0 bases, leaving 11 bases of the junction unmatched. The CDR3 loop spans 17 amino acids. The assay was immunoSEQ multiplex PCR, and TCRdb's table has in-frame clones only and misses some. The sample yields about 74,000 clones, around 85% seen once. This TCR was sampled from a female donor with multiple sclerosis, enrolled in a pregnancy study. The chain is built from TRBV2 and TRBJ2-5, with 9 bases aligning to TRBD1. Sequenced material: peripheral blood, taken before pregnancy. CDR3 sequence (DNA): TGTGCCAGCAGTGAAGCTGGGACAGGGCGGGTGATAAAGACCCAGTACTTC. It yields the protein CASSEAGTGRVIKTQYF.